Following are 25 T cell receptor beta chains from one sample sequenced in a study of blood T cell repertoires in COVID-19. Some clones are missing from TCRdb's copy, which holds only in-frame ones; the method was immunoSEQ multiplex PCR. Among 350,000 to 400,000 clones listed, around 87% were seen once. Sequenced input: PBMCs or T cells enriched from blood (not recorded which). The receptors shown here come from a man aged 35 to 55 in a cohort exposed to, infected with or recovered from COVID-19 (not recorded which).

V and J are TRBV5-1 and TRBJ2-2, with 8 bases aligning to TRBD1. Per germline, CDR1 SGHRS and CDR2 YFSETQ. This CDR3 is 14 amino acids long. The V and J ends lost 3 bases and 6 bases, in that order; junction bases with no gene match: 4. DNA for the CDR3: TGCGCCAGCAGCTCCGGACAGGGACCCGGGGAGCTGTTTTTT. The encoded protein is CASSSGQGPGELFF.

This chain links TRBV10-3 with TRBJ2-7; 7 bases line up with TRBD1. The CDR3 is 14 amino acids. Germline assignment: CDR1 ENHRY and CDR2 SYGVKD. V lost 7 bases and J lost 0; bases outside the gene matches: 6. In nucleotides, the CDR3 is TGTGCCATCAACCCGGGACAGCTCTCCTACGAGCAGTACTTC. It yields the protein CAINPGQLSYEQYF.

The chain uses TRBV27 and TRBJ2-1, with 12 bases lining up with TRBD2. Germline CDR1 and CDR2: MNHEY and SMNVEV (reference sequence). The CDR3 runs to 15 residues. Unmatched junction bases numbered 4, after V lost 6 bases and J lost 4 bases. CDR3 region: CASSSGTSGYNEQFF. In DNA, the CDR3 is TGTGCCAGCAGCTCCGGGACTAGCGGGTACAATGAGCAGTTCTTC.

The chain couples TRBV30 to TRBJ2-7; D may be TRBD2 (7 bases). This CDR3 comprises 12 residues. Trimming shortened V by 5 bases and J by 7 bases, and 15 bases separated the two germline ends. Germline CDR1 GTSNPN, CDR2 SVGIG (reference sequence). The CDR3 region is CAWGAGAGEQYF. DNA of the CDR3: TGTGCCTGGGGCGCGGGGGCGGGTGAGCAGTACTTC. The entire variable domain, with the rest obtained from reference TRBV30 and TRBJ2-7, is as follows: SQTIHQWPATLVQPVGSPLSLECTVEGTSNPNLYWYRQAAGRGLQLLFYSVGIGQISSEVPQNLSASRPQDRQFILSSKKLLLSDSGFYLCAWGAGAGEQYFGPGTRLTVT.

V usage is TRBV30 and J usage is TRBJ2-7, with 7 positions matching TRBD1. This CDR3 contains 13 residues. V lost 2 bases to trimming and J lost 0 bases; unmatched junction nucleotides: 1. In germline, CDR1 is GTSNPN, CDR2 SVGIG (reference sequence). CDR3 sequence (DNA): TGTGCCTGGAGTAGGACAGGCTCCTACGAGCAGTACTTC. Encoded protein: CAWSRTGSYEQYF.

V and J are TRBV6-1 and TRBJ2-4; D might be TRBD2 (6 bases). Trimming removed 2 bases from V and 2 bases from J, with 16 bases in between. Germline V gives CDR1 MNHNS, CDR2 SASEGT. The CDR3 sequence is 17 residues long. The CDR3 DNA sequence: TGTGCCAGCAGTGAAATGGGTGGAGGGATGACCAAAAACATTCAGTACTTC. Residues: CASSEMGGGMTKNIQYF.

This chain joins TRBV3-1 (or the pseudogene TRBV3-2) and TRBJ2-2; 14 nucleotides line up with TRBD2. The CDR3 covers 18 residues. Germline CDR1 is LGHDT and CDR2 is YNNKEL (reference sequence). With 2 bases clipped from V and 7 bases from J, the junction kept 9 bases outside the gene matches. In nucleotides, the CDR3 is TGTGCCAGCAGCCAACAACCGGGACTAGCGGGAGTGGTCGGGGAGCTGTTTTTT. It yields the protein CASSQQPGLAGVVGELFF.

V is TRBV6-5 and J is TRBJ2-7; D call uncertain. The CDR3 has 15 amino acids. Trimming shortened V by 3 bases and J by 4 bases, and 16 bases separated the two germline ends. Germline V lookup: CDR1 MNHEY, CDR2 SVGAGI. The CDR3 DNA follows: TGTGCCAGCAGTTATGGCCACAGCCCCACATACGAGCAGTACTTC. Protein product: CASSYGHSPTYEQYF.

The chain couples TRBV11-2 to TRBJ1-2; D perhaps matches TRBD1 (6 bases). The CDR3 sequence is 14 residues long. Trimming cost V 5 bases and J 4 bases, with 14 bases left between them. CDR1 SGHAT and CDR2 FQNNGV come from the germline V gene. The CDR3 nucleotides read TGTGCCAGCAGCGGAAGTACAGGGTTCTATGGCTACACCTTC. Its translation: CASSGSTGFYGYTF.

The chain links TRBV5-4 to TRBJ1-2; 10 bases line up with TRBD1. There are 14 residues in the CDR3. V gave up 4 bases and J gave up 6 bases; unmatched junction bases: 6. Germline V CDR1 and CDR2: SGHNT, YYREEE (reference sequence). The CDR3 DNA follows: TGTGCCAGCAGCCGTGACAGGGGGCAGGATGGCTACACCTTC. Its protein is CASSRDRGQDGYTF.

V is TRBV5-6 and J is TRBJ2-2; D is unresolved. The CDR3 is 13 amino acids. Trimming shortened V by 4 bases and J by 1 base, and 5 bases separated the two germline ends. From germline, CDR1 is SGHDT and CDR2 YYEEEE. CDR3 bases: TGTGCCAGCAGCATACAGAACACCGGGGAGCTGTTTTTT. It is translated as CASSIQNTGELFF. Full variable domain (outside the CDR3, taken from reference TRBV5-6 and TRBJ2-2): DAGVTQSPTHLIKTRGQQVTLRCSPKSGHDTVSWYQQALGQGPQFIFQYYEEEERQRGNFPDRFSGHQFPNYSSELNVNALLLGDSALYLCASSIQNTGELFFGEGSRLTVL.

This rearrangement joins TRBV18 to TRBJ1-6, with no clear D. This CDR3 spans 15 amino acids. Germline values: CDR1 KGHSH, CDR2 LQKENI. Trimming took 8 bases from V and 7 from J, leaving 18 bases between them. This chain's CDR3 is CASAPREVTNSPLHF. The DNA of the CDR3 is TGTGCCAGCGCCCCCCGGGAGGTTACCAATTCACCCCTCCACTTT.

This chain connects TRBV6-5 to TRBJ1-5, with TRBD1 matching over 7 bases. V dropped 6 bases and J dropped 6; count of bases not matched to a gene: 5. This CDR3 has 13 residues. Germline CDR1 is MNHEY and CDR2 is SVGAGI. The CDR3 DNA reads as TGTGCCAGCAGAAGACAGGGAGGTCAGCCCCAGCATTTT. Translation gives CASRRQGGQPQHF.

The rearrangement links TRBV9 to TRBJ1-1; D perhaps matches TRBD1 (6 bases). The germline gives CDR1 SGDLS, CDR2 YYNGEE. V dropped 3 bases and J dropped 2 bases, with 14 bases sitting between them. The CDR3 has 15 amino acids. In DNA, the CDR3 is TGTGCCAGCAGCGCCGATACAGGGCGAAACACTGAAGCTTTCTTT. This translates into CASSADTGRNTEAFF.

CDR3 DNA sequence: TGTGCCAGCAGGCCGCGGAGGGGCGCGACCTATGGCTACACCTTC. Translating gives CASRPRRGATYGYTF. V and J are TRBV6-5 and TRBJ1-2; a weak D match, TRBD1 (5 bases). This CDR3 has 15 residues. Germline CDR1 MNHEY, CDR2 SVGAGI. V lost 6 bases and J lost 4, with 18 bases in between.

The chain carries TRBV29-1 and TRBJ1-2; the D is unclear. Germline loops: CDR1 SQVTM, CDR2 ANQGSEA. V lost 4 bases and J lost 3, with 12 bases in between. This CDR3 has 13 residues. The CDR3 nucleotides read TGCAGCGTTGGTGTAGGGAGGGACTATGGCTACACCTTC. Its protein is CSVGVGRDYGYTF.

This clone came up once. The V call is TRBV5-1, the J call TRBJ2-1, with D possibly matching TRBD1 (6 bases). From germline, CDR1 is SGHRS and CDR2 YFSETQ. Trimming removed 5 bases from V and 6 bases from J, with 18 bases in between. The CDR3 covers 15 residues. The CDR3 is CASRPGAGQLNEQFF. CDR3 in DNA: TGCGCCAGCAGACCTGGCGCAGGACAGCTCAATGAGCAGTTCTTC.

DNA for the CDR3: TGTGCCAGCAGTCTCAATTACAAAGCTGGAAACACCATATATTTT. The encoded protein is CASSLNYKAGNTIYF. The chain carries TRBV6-5 and TRBJ1-3; D is undetermined. CDR3 length equals 15 residues. Germline V gene lookup returns CDR1 MNHEY and CDR2 SVGAGI. Between the trimmed V and J ends, which lost 5 bases and 2 bases, there was a span of 13 bases.

CDR3 sequence: CASSILGTGNTIYF. The CDR3, as DNA: TGTGCCAGTAGTATCCTCGGGACAGGAAACACCATATATTTT. The chain has TRBV19 and TRBJ1-3, with D perhaps TRBD1 (6 bases). This CDR3 is built from 14 residues. Trimming left V 3 bases short and J 4 bases short, with 10 bases between. CDR1 and CDR2 from the germline V gene are LNHDA and SQIVND (reference sequence).

The chain employs TRBV9 and TRBJ2-2; tentatively, D is TRBD1 (5 bases). Germline-derived CDR1 and CDR2 are SGDLS and YYNGEE. The V gene lost 0 bases and the J gene lost 5 bases, with 8 bases spanning the gap. The CDR3 has 14 residues. The CDR3 nucleotides read TGTGCCAGCAGCGTAGCTTCAGGGACCGGGGAGCTGTTTTTT. This encodes CASSVASGTGELFF.

This clone was seen once. The chain combines TRBV6-5 with TRBJ2-2; 8 bases line up with TRBD1. Unmatched junction bases numbered 8, after V lost 6 bases and J lost 5 bases. Germline values: CDR1 MNHEY, CDR2 SVGAGI. The CDR3 is made up of 15 amino acids. CDR3 sequence reads: CASSSRTGSTGELFF. As DNA, the CDR3 is TGTGCCAGCAGCTCTCGGACAGGGAGTACCGGGGAGCTGTTTTTT.

The genes are TRBV28 and TRBJ2-7, with TRBD2 identical over 7 bases. The CDR3 consists of 15 residues. Looked up from germline, CDR1 is MDHEN and CDR2 is SYDVKM. V shed 5 bases and J 2 bases; nucleotides not matched to a gene: 9. This chain's CDR3 is CASSEAGRATYEQYF. CDR3 coding DNA: TGTGCCAGCAGTGAAGCGGGACGGGCGACCTACGAGCAGTACTTC.

V is TRBV12-5 and J is TRBJ2-7, with 10 positions matching TRBD1. Germline CDR1 reads LGHNT; CDR2 reads FRNRAP. The CDR3 length is 18 residues. V shed 1 base, J shed 3 bases, and the junction held 12 bases outside the gene matches. The CDR3: CASGLATGTGAPFYEQYF. DNA of the CDR3: TGTGCTAGTGGTTTGGCAACCGGGACAGGGGCCCCATTCTACGAGCAGTACTTC.

V and J are TRBV14 and TRBJ2-3, with 8 bases identical to TRBD1. V trimming: 3 bases; J trimming: 5 bases; junction bases outside the gene matches: 10. The CDR3 is made up of 16 amino acids. Per germline, CDR1 SGHDN and CDR2 FVKESK. The CDR3 region has the DNA TGTGCCAGCAGCCAGAGGAGGACAGGGCAGGGAGATACGCAGTATTTT. It translates to CASSQRRTGQGDTQYF.

The chain uses TRBV9 and TRBJ1-1; 8 bases are shared with TRBD1. J was trimmed by 0 bases and V by 7 bases; bases with no gene match: 11. In germline, CDR1 is SGDLS, CDR2 YYNGEE. This CDR3 is 16 amino acids long. This chain's CDR3 is CASQKGTGTMNTEAFF. CDR3 DNA: TGTGCCAGCCAGAAGGGGACAGGAACAATGAACACTGAAGCTTTCTTT.